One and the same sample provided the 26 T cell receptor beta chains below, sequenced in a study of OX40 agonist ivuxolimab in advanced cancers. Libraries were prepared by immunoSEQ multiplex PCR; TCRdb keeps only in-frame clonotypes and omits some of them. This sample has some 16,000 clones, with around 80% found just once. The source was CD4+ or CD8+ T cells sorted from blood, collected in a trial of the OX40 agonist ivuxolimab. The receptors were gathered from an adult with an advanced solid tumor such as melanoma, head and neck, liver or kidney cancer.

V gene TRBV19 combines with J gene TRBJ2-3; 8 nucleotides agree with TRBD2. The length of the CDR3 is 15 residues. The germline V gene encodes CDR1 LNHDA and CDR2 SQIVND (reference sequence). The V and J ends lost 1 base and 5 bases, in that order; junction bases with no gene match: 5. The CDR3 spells CASSIVREGKDTQYF. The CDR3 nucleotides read TGTGCCAGTAGTATAGTCCGGGAGGGCAAAGATACGCAGTATTTT. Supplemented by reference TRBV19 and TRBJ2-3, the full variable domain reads DGGITQSPKYLFRKEGQNVTLSCEQNLNHDAMYWYRQDPGQGLRLIYYSQIVNDFQKGDIAEGYSVSREKKESFPLTVTSAQKNPTAFYLCASSIVREGKDTQYFGPGTRLTVL.

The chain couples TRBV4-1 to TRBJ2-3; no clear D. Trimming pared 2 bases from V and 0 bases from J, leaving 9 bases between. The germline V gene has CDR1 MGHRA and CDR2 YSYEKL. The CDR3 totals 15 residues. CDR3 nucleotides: TGCGCCAGCAGCCAACACGGAACTAGCACAGATACGCAGTATTTT. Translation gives CASSQHGTSTDTQYF.

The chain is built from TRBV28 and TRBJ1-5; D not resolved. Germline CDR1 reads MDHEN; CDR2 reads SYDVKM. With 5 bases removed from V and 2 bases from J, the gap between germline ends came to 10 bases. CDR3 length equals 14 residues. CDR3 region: CASSLDGRNQPQHF. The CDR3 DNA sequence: TGTGCCAGCAGTCTTGACGGTCGCAATCAGCCCCAGCATTTT.

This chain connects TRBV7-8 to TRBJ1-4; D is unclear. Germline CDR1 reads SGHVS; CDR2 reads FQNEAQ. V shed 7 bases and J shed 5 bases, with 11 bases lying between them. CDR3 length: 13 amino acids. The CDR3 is CASTPGVNEKLFF. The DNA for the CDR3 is TGTGCCAGCACCCCCGGCGTGAATGAAAAACTGTTTTTT.

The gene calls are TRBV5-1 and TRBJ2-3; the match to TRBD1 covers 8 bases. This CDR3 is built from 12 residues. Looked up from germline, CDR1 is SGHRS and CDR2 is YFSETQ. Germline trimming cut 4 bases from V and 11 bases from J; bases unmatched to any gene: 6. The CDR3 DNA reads TGCGCCAGCAGCGTGACAGGGGACTGGCAGTATTTT. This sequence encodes CASSVTGDWQYF.

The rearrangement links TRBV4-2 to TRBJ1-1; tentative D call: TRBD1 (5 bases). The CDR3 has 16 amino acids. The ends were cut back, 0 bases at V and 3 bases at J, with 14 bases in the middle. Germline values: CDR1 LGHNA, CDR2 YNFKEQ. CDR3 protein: CASSQEVQGVDTEAFF. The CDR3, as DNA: TGTGCCAGCAGCCAAGAGGTTCAGGGTGTCGACACTGAAGCTTTCTTT.

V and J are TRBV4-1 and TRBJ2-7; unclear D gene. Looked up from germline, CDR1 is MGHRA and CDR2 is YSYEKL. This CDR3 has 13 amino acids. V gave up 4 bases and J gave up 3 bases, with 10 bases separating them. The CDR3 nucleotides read TGCGCCAGCAGCCGAGACACCGTCTACGAGCAGTACTTC. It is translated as CASSRDTVYEQYF.

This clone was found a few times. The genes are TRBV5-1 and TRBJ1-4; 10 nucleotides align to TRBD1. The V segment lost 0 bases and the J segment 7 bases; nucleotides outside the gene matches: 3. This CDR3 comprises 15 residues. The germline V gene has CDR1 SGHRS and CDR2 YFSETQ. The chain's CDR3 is CASSLGQGAVEKLFF. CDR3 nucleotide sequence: TGCGCCAGCAGCTTGGGACAGGGGGCGGTTGAAAAACTGTTTTTT.

The DNA of the CDR3 is TGCAGCGTTGGGGACAGGGCTTCTGGAAACACCATATATTTT. This translates into CSVGDRASGNTIYF. The chain couples TRBV29-1 to TRBJ1-3, with 9 bases lining up with TRBD1. In germline, CDR1 is SQVTM, CDR2 ANQGSEA. V gave up 4 bases and J gave up 1 base; unmatched junction bases: 2. CDR3 size: 14 residues.

CDR3 loop: CSAGPGNEQFF. CDR3 in DNA: TGCAGTGCTGGCCCGGGGAATGAGCAGTTCTTC. The chain employs TRBV20-1 and TRBJ2-1, with a tentative D call TRBD2 (5 bases). Trimming removed 5 bases from V and 7 bases from J, with 9 bases in between. Germline V gene lookup returns CDR1 DFQATT and CDR2 SNEGSKA (reference sequence). The CDR3 extends over 11 amino acids.

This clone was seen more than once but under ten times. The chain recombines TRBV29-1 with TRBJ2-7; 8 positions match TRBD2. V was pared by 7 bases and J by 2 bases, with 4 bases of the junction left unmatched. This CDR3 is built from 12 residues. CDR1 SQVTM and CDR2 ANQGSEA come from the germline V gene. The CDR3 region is CSAAGLAYEQYF. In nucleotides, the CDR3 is TGCAGCGCAGCGGGACTAGCCTACGAGCAGTACTTC.

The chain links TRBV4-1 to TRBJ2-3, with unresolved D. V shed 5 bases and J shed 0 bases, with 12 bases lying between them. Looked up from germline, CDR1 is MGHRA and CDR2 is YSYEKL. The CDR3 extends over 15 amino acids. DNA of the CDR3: TGCGCCAGCAGCTCACGACTGGACAGCACAGATACGCAGTATTTT. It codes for CASSSRLDSTDTQYF.

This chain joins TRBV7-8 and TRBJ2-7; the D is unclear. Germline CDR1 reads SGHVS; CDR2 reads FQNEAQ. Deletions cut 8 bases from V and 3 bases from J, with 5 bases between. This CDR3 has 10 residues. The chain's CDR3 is CASGYYEQYF. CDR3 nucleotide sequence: TGTGCCAGCGGGTACTACGAGCAGTACTTC.

The CDR3 spells CASSIDGSSYEQYF. The CDR3 region has the DNA TGTGCCAGTAGTATAGATGGGAGTTCCTACGAGCAGTACTTC. The chain employs TRBV19 and TRBJ2-7; a possible D gene is TRBD2 (5 bases). Trimming stripped 0 bases from V and 1 base from J, with 7 bases between. CDR3 length equals 14 residues. Germline CDR1 LNHDA, CDR2 SQIVND (reference sequence).

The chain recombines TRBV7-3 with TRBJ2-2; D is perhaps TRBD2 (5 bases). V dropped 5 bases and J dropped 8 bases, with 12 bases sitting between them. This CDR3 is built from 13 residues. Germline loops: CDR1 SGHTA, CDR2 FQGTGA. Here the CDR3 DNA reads TGTGCCAGCAGCCCCGGGAAGAGAGGGGAGCTGTTTTTT. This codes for CASSPGKRGELFF.

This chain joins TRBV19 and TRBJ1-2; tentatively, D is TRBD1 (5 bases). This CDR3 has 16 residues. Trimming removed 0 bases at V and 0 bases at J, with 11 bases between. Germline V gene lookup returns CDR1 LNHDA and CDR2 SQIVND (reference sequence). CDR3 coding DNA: TGTGCCAGTAGTATAGACTTCGGGACCACTAACTATGGCTACACCTTC. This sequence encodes CASSIDFGTTNYGYTF.

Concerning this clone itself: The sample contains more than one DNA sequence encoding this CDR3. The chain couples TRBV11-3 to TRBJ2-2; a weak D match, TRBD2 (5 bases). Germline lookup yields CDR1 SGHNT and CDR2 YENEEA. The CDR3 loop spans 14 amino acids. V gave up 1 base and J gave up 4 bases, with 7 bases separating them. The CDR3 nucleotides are TGTGCCAGCAGCTTAGCAGGAGGCACCGGGGAGCTGTTTTTT. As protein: CASSLAGGTGELFF.

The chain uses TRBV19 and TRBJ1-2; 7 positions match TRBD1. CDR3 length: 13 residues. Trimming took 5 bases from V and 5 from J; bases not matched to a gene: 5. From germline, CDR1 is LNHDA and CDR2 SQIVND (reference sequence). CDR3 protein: CASSAGTAYGYTF. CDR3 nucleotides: TGTGCCAGTAGTGCAGGGACAGCGTATGGCTACACCTTC.

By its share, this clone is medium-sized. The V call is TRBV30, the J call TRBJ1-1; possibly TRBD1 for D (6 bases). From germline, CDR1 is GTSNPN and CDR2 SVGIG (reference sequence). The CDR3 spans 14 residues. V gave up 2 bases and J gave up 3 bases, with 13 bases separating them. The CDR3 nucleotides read TGTGCCTGGAGTAAAAACAGGGTGCACACTGAAGCTTTCTTT. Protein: CAWSKNRVHTEAFF.

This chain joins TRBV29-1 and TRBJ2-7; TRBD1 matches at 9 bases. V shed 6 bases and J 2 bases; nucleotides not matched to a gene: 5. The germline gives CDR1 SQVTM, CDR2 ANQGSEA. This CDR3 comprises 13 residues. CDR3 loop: CSVGQGRAYEQYF. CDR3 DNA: TGCAGCGTAGGACAGGGGAGAGCCTACGAGCAGTACTTC.

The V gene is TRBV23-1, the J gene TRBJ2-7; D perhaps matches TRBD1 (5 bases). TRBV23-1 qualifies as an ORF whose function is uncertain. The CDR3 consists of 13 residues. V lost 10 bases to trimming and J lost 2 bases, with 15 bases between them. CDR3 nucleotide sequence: TGCGCCATCCCGACAGAGGCTCCCTACGAGCAGTACTTC. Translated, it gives CAIPTEAPYEQYF.

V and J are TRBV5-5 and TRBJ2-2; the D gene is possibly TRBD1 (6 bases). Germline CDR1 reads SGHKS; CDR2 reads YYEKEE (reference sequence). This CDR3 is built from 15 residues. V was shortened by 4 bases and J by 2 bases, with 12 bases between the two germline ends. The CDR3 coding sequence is TGTGCCAGCAGCCCCCGGGACACTAACACCGGGGAGCTGTTTTTT. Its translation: CASSPRDTNTGELFF.

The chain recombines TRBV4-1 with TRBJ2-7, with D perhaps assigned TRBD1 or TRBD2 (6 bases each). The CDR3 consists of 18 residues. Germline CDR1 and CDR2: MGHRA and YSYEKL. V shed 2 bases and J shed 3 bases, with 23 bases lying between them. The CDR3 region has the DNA TGCGCCAGCAGCCAAAGAAAGGCCGAGGGGGTGGGAGGCTACGAGCAGTACTTC. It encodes CASSQRKAEGVGGYEQYF.

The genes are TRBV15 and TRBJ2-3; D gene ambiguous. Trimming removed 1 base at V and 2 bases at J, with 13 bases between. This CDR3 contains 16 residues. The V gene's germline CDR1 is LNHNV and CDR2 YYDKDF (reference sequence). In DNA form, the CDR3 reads TGTGCCACCAGCAGAGTCGACACTTCGGTCACAGATACGCAGTATTTT. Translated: CATSRVDTSVTDTQYF.

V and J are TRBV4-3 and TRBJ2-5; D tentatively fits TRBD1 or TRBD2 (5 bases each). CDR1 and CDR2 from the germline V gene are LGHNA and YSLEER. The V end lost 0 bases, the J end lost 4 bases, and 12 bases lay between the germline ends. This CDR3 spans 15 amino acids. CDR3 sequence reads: CASSQDGTGRETQYF. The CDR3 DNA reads TGCGCCAGCAGCCAAGACGGAACGGGACGAGAGACCCAGTACTTC.

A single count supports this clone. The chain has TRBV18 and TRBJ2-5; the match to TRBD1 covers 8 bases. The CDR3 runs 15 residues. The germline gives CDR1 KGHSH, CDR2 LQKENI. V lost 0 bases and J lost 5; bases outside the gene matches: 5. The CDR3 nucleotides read TGTGCCAGCTCACCACCATCAGGGGGCGAGGAGACCCAGTACTTC. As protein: CASSPPSGGEETQYF.